A selection of T cell receptor beta chains follows, all from one sample in a study of shared clonotypes between healthy human individuals. Assay used: immunoSEQ multiplex PCR; TCRdb lists only in-frame clones, some missing. The sample consists of fewer than 2.5 million clones, roughly 93% of them appearing once. Sequences were obtained from naive CD4+ T cells from PBMCs. All receptors come from a man younger than 30 in good health. Some clones in this sample may be carry-over from other donors' samples. Each CDR3 is given with its conserved first and last residue. The order of the fields is D gene, clone size, V gene, J gene, CDR3 DNA, CDR3 protein. The D gene is left open where the match is weak. The size field is filled for only some rows; it gives once, few, many or a size class.

>NA|NA|TRBV5-1|TRBJ1-2
TGCGCCAGCAGCCCCTCTGGGTTGGTTAACTATGGCTACACCTTC
CASSPSGLVNYGYTF
>TRBD1|NA|TRBV5-1|TRBJ1-4
TGCGCCAGCAGCTTGGAGGACAGGTACAATGAAAAACTGTTTTTT
CASSLEDRYNEKLFF
>NA|NA|TRBV7-9|TRBJ2-3
TGTGCCAGCAGCTTAGAGGTTTGGAGACGCACAGATACGCAGTATTTT
CASSLEVWRRTDTQYF
>TRBD2|NA|TRBV5-5|TRBJ2-6
TGTGCCAGCAGTCCCGGGCAGGGAGGGTTTTATTTCTCTGGGGCCAACGTCCTGACTTTC
CASSPGQGGFYFSGANVLTF
>NA|few|TRBV2|TRBJ1-1
TGTGCCAGCTGTCAGGATGGGAACACTGAAGCTTTCTTT
CASCQDGNTEAFF
>TRBD1|NA|TRBV6-4|TRBJ1-5
TGTGCCAGCAGGGGACAGGTGCGTACGGGCTGGAGCAATCAGCCCCAGCATTTT
CASRGQVRTGWSNQPQHF
>NA|few|TRBV2|TRBJ1-4
TGTGCCAGCAGCCTCTCGCAGGGTGGGGGTGAAAAACTGTTTTTT
CASSLSQGGGEKLFF
>TRBD1|NA|TRBV18|TRBJ1-2
TGTGCCAGCTCACACGGGACAGGGGAGGATGGCTACACCTTC
CASSHGTGEDGYTF
>NA|NA|TRBV6-1|TRBJ2-5
TGTGCCAGCAGTGAAGCGCTTCGGGGGACCCAGTACTTC
CASSEALRGTQYF
>TRBD2|NA|TRBV5-1|TRBJ2-1
TGCGCCAGCAGCTCCTACCGACTAGCGAGGGAAGGCAATGAGCAGTTCTTC
CASSSYRLAREGNEQFF
>NA|NA|TRBV4-1|TRBJ1-5
TGCGCCAGCAGCCAATGGACAAGCAGCAATCAGCCCCAGCATTTT
CASSQWTSSNQPQHF
>NA|NA|TRBV10-1|TRBJ2-4
TGCGCCAGCAGTGAGGGGCAGGGCCGTCGCATTCAGTACTTC
CASSEGQGRRIQYF
>NA|once|TRBV5-5|TRBJ2-7
TGTGCCAGCAGCCGGACGGGCGATCGGTTTGAGCAGTACTTC
CASSRTGDRFEQYF
>TRBD1|NA|TRBV5-1|TRBJ2-1
TGCGCCAGCAGCTTTACCACAGGGGGCTATGAGCAGTTCTTC
CASSFTTGGYEQFF
>NA|NA|TRBV19|TRBJ1-4
TGTGCCAGTAGTATAACGGACAGAGGGTTTTTT
CASSITDRGFF
>TRBD2|once|TRBV7-3|TRBJ2-5
TGTGCCAGCAGCTTAGGAGTAAGCGGGAGGGCCGGTGAGACCCAGTACTTC
CASSLGVSGRAGETQYF
>NA|once|TRBV14|TRBJ2-7
TGTGCCAGCAACCTTGGGCAGGGAATTTCCTACGAGCAGTACTTC
CASNLGQGISYEQYF
>NA|few|TRBV25-1|TRBJ1-1
TGTGCCAGCACGGTGAACACTGAAGCTTTCTTT
CASTVNTEAFF
>NA|NA|TRBV9|TRBJ2-3
TGTGCCAGCAGCCGACTTACCACAGATACGCAGTATTTT
CASSRLTTDTQYF
>TRBD1|NA|TRBV28|TRBJ1-1
TGTGCCAGCAGTCAAATTCAGGGGGGGAACACTGAAGCTTTCTTT
CASSQIQGGNTEAFF
>TRBD2|NA|TRBV12-5|TRBJ2-3
TGTGCTAGTGGTTTCAATGGGACTAGCGGGAGACAGTATTTT
CASGFNGTSGRQYF
>TRBD2|NA|TRBV18|TRBJ2-3
TGTGCCAGCTCACCAAGGCGGGGGTTGGGCCAGACAGATACGCAGTATTTT
CASSPRRGLGQTDTQYF
>NA|NA|TRBV9|TRBJ1-3
TGTGCCAGCAGCGTAGTAGGGACTGGAAACACCATATATTTT
CASSVVGTGNTIYF
>NA|NA|TRBV11-3|TRBJ2-5
TGTGCCAGCAGCTTAACCGGGGGCGCCGGGGAGACCCAGTACTTC
CASSLTGGAGETQYF
>TRBD2|NA|TRBV27|TRBJ2-5
TGTGCCAGCAGTGCCTCCTCGGGACTAGTAATCGAGACCCAGTACTTC
CASSASSGLVIETQYF
>TRBD1|NA|TRBV4-2|TRBJ1-1
TGTGCCAGCAGCCACGACCTTAAACAGGGGAGTACTGAAGCTTTCTTT
CASSHDLKQGSTEAFF
>NA|NA|TRBV30|TRBJ2-3
TGTGCCTGGAGATCCACAGATACGCAGTATTTT
CAWRSTDTQYF